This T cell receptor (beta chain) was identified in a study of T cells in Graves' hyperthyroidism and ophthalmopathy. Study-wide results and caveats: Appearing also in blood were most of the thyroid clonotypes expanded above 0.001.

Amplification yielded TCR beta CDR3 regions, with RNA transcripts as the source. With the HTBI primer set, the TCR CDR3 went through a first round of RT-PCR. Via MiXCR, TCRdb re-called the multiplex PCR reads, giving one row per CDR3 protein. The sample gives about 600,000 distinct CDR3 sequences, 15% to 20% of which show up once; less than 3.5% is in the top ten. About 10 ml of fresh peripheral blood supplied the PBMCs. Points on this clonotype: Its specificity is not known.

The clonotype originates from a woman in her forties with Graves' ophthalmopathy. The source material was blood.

The chain's CDR3 is CASSPSGQLPQHF. The CDR3, as DNA: TGTGCCAGCTCACCATCGGGACAGCTGCCCCAGCATTTT. The rearrangement uses TRBV18 and TRBJ1-5; 7 bases fit TRBD1. Germline assignment: CDR1 KGHSH and CDR2 LQKENI. The CDR3 loop spans 13 amino acids. V was pared by 2 bases and J by 9 bases, with 4 bases of the junction left unmatched.